What follows are 7 T cell receptor beta chains derived from one specimen sequenced in a study of blood T cell repertoires in COVID-19. The protocol was immunoSEQ multiplex PCR, while the TCRdb copy is restricted to in-frame clones and leaves out a portion. Here the sample spans about 100,000 clones, over 75% being singletons. Sequencing used peripheral blood. These receptors all stem from a man between 70 and 80 years old with active or convalescent COVID-19.

V gene TRBV9 combines with J gene TRBJ1-2; D not resolved. The germline CDR1 and CDR2 sequences are SGDLS and YYNGEE. Trimming shortened V by 4 bases and J by 2 bases, and 15 bases separated the two germline ends. The CDR3 is made up of 15 amino acids. The CDR3 region has the DNA TGTGCCAGCAGCATGGCCCCGTCAGCGAACTATGGCTACACCTTC. It specifies CASSMAPSANYGYTF.

This rearrangement joins TRBV11-2 to TRBJ2-3; 14 nucleotides line up with TRBD2. The J segment lost 5 bases and the V segment lost 5 bases, leaving 9 bases of the junction unmatched. The CDR3 spans 17 residues. CDR1 is SGHAT and CDR2 is FQNNGV in the germline V gene. This chain's CDR3 is CASSPGTSGGHQDTQYF. The CDR3 region has the DNA TGTGCCAGCAGCCCCGGGACTAGCGGGGGCCATCAAGATACGCAGTATTTT.

The gene calls are TRBV7-9 and TRBJ1-2; perhaps TRBD1 as D (5 bases). Germline lookup yields CDR1 SEHNR and CDR2 FQNEAQ (reference sequence). V gave up 8 bases and J gave up 8 bases, with 24 bases separating them. The CDR3 has 15 amino acids. The CDR3 loop reads CASGSYPSGTRGYTF. CDR3 nucleotides: TGTGCCAGCGGATCCTATCCTTCCGGGACTAGGGGCTACACCTTC. Full variable domain (missing parts from reference TRBV7-9 and TRBJ1-2): DTGVSQNPRHKITKRGQNVTFRCDPISEHNRLYWYRQTLGQGPEFLTYFQNEAQLEKSRLLSDRFSAERPKGSFSTLEIQRTEQGDSAMYLCASGSYPSGTRGYTFGSGTRLTVV.

The gene calls are TRBV5-1 and TRBJ1-5; 8 bases are shared with TRBD1. This CDR3 has 15 residues. Looked up from germline, CDR1 is SGHRS and CDR2 is YFSETQ. After removal of 0 bases from V and 4 bases from J, the junction contained 3 bases not matched to a gene. The CDR3 protein is CASSLGQGPNQPQHF. The DNA for the CDR3 is TGCGCCAGCAGCTTGGGACAGGGGCCAAATCAGCCCCAGCATTTT.

Only one count was recorded for this clone. The rearrangement uses TRBV7-2 and TRBJ2-7; TRBD2 matches at 10 bases. Trimming at V came to 4 bases and at J to 2 bases, leaving 8 bases not matched to a gene. Germline V gives CDR1 SGHTA, CDR2 FQGNSA. There are 16 residues in the CDR3. Here the CDR3 reads CASSWGSAGGPYEQYF. CDR3 in DNA: TGTGCCAGCAGCTGGGGGTCAGCGGGGGGGCCCTACGAGCAGTACTTC.

The gene calls are TRBV14 and TRBJ2-4, with TRBD1 identical over 10 bases. Per the germline V gene, CDR1 is SGHDN and CDR2 is FVKESK. V gave up 4 bases and J gave up 6 bases; unmatched junction bases: 3. The length of the CDR3 is 14 residues. The CDR3 loop reads CASSRQGAGNIQYF. CDR3 DNA sequence: TGTGCCAGCAGCCGACAGGGGGCAGGAAACATTCAGTACTTC.

J is TRBJ1-5 and V is TRBV2; D remains ambiguous. CDR1 is SNHLY and CDR2 is FYNNEI in the germline V gene. This CDR3 region has 16 residues. V was shortened by 4 bases and J by 7 bases, with 20 bases between the two germline ends. This chain's CDR3 is CASSADRLLFGQPQHF. The CDR3 bases are TGTGCCAGCAGTGCGGATCGACTTTTGTTTGGCCAGCCCCAGCATTTT.